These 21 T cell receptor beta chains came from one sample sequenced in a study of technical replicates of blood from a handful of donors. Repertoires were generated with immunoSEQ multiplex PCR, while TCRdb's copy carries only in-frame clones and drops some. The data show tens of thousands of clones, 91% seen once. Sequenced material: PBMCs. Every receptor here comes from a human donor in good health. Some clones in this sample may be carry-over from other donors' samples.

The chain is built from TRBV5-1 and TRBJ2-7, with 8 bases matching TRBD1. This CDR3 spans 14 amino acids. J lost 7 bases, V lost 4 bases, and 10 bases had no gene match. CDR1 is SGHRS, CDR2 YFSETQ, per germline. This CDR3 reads CASSQGQGPQEQYF. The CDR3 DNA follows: TGCGCCAGCAGCCAAGGACAGGGCCCGCAGGAGCAGTACTTC.

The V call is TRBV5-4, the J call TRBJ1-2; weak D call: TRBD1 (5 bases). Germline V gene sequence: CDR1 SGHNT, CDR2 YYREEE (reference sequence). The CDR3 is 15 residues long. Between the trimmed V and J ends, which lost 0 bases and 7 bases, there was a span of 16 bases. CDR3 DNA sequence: TGTGCCAGCAGCTTGGCGGGGACTTGGACGGGTGGCTACACCTTC. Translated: CASSLAGTWTGGYTF.

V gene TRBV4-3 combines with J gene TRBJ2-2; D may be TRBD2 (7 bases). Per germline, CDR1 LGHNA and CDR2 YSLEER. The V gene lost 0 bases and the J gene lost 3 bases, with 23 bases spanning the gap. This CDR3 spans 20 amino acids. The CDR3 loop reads CASSQELYRGAAGYTGELFF. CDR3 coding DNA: TGCGCCAGCAGCCAAGAACTGTACCGGGGGGCCGCGGGTTACACCGGGGAGCTGTTTTTT.

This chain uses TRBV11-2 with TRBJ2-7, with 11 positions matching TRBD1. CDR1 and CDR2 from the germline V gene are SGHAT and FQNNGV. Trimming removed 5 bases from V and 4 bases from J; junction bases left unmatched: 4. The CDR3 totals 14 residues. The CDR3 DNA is TGTGCCAGCAGCCCGGGACAGGGGGTTTACGAGCAGTACTTC. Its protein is CASSPGQGVYEQYF.

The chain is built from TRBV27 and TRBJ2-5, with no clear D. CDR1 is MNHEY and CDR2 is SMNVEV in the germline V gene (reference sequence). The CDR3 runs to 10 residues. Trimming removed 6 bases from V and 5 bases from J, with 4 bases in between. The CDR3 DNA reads TGTGCCAGCAGCCGGGAGACCCAGTACTTC. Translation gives CASSRETQYF.

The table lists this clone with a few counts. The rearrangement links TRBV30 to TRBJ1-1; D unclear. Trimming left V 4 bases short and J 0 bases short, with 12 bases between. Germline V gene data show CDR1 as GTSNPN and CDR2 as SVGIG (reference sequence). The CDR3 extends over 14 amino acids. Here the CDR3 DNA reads TGTGCCTGGACTTCGGACTCCATGAACACTGAAGCTTTCTTT. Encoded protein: CAWTSDSMNTEAFF.

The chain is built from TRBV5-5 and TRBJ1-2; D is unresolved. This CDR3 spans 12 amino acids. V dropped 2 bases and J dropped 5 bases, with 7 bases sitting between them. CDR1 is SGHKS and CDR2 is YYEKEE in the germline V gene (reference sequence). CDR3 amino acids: CASSFGEYGYTF. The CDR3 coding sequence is TGTGCCAGCAGCTTCGGAGAGTATGGCTACACCTTC.

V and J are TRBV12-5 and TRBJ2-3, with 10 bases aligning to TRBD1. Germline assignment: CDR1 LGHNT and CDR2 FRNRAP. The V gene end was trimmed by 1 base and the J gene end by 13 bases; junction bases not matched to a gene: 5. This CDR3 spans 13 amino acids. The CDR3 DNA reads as TGTGCTAGTGGTTTGGACCCCGGGACAGGGGAGTATTTT. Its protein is CASGLDPGTGEYF. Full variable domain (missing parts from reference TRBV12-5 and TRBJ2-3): DARVTQTPRHKVTEMGQEVTMRCQPILGHNTVFWYRQTMMQGLELLAYFRNRAPLDDSGMPKDRFSAEMPDATLATLKIQPSEPRDSAVYFCASGLDPGTGEYFGPGTRLTVL.

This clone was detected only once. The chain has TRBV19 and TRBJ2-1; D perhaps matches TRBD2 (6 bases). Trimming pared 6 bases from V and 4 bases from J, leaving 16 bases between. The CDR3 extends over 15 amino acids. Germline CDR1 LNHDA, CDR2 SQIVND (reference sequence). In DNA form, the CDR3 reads TGTGCCAGTAGATGGGACGGGAGTGGTTACAATGAGCAGTTCTTC. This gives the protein CASRWDGSGYNEQFF.

The CDR3 DNA follows: TGTGCCAGCAGCTTTAGTCAGGGGGCGCTGGACACTGAAGCTTTCTTT. Translation gives CASSFSQGALDTEAFF. The chain recombines TRBV7-9 with TRBJ1-1; 8 bases agree with TRBD1. Germline lookup yields CDR1 SEHNR and CDR2 FQNEAQ (reference sequence). The CDR3 totals 16 residues. J gave up 3 bases and V 3 bases, and 9 bases lay outside the gene matches.

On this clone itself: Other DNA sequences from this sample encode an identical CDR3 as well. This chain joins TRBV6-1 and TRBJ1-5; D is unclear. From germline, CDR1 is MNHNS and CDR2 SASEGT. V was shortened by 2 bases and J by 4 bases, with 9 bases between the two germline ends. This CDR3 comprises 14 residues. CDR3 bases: TGTGCCAGCAGTGAATCAGGAGGGAATCAGCCCCAGCATTTT. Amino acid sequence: CASSESGGNQPQHF.

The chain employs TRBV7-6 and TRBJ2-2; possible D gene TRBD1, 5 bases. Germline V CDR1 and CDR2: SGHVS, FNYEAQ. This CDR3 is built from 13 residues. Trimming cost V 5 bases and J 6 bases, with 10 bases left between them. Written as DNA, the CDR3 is TGTGCCAGCAGCCGACAGCCCGCCGGGGAGCTGTTTTTT. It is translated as CASSRQPAGELFF.

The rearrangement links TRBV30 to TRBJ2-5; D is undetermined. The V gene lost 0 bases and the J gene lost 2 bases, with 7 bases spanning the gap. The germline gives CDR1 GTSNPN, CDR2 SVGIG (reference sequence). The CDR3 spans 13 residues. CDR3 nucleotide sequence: TGTGCCTGGAGTGTACAGTGGCAAGAGACCCAGTACTTC. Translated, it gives CAWSVQWQETQYF.

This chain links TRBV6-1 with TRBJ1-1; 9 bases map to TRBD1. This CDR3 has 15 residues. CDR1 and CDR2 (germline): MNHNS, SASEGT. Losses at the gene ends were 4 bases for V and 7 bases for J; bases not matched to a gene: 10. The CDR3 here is CASSGGGQGKSEAFF. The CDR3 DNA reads TGTGCCAGCAGTGGGGGGGGACAGGGAAAGAGTGAAGCTTTCTTT.

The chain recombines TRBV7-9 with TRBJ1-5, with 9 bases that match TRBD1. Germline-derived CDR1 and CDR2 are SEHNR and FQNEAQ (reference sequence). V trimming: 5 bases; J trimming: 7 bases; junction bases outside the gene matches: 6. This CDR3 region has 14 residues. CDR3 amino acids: CASSPTGGGQPQHF. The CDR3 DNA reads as TGTGCCAGCAGCCCTACAGGGGGCGGGCAGCCCCAGCATTTT.

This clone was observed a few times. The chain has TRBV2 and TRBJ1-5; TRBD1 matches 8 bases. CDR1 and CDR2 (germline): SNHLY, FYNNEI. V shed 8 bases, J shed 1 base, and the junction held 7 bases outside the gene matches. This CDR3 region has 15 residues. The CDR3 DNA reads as TGTGCCAGCTTGGACAGGGCGCTGAGCAATCAGCCCCAGCATTTT. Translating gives CASLDRALSNQPQHF.

The CDR3 reads CASRDRENQPQHF. CDR3 nucleotide sequence: TGTGCCAGTAGGGACAGGGAAAACCAGCCCCAGCATTTT. The chain employs TRBV19 and TRBJ1-5; 8 bases agree with TRBD1. The CDR3 consists of 13 residues. The trim removed 6 bases at V and 7 bases at J, leaving 5 bases unmatched. Germline loops: CDR1 LNHDA, CDR2 SQIVND (reference sequence). Drawing the rest from reference TRBV19 and TRBJ1-5, the complete variable domain is DGGITQSPKYLFRKEGQNVTLSCEQNLNHDAMYWYRQDPGQGLRLIYYSQIVNDFQKGDIAEGYSVSREKKESFPLTVTSAQKNPTAFYLCASRDRENQPQHFGDGTRLSIL.

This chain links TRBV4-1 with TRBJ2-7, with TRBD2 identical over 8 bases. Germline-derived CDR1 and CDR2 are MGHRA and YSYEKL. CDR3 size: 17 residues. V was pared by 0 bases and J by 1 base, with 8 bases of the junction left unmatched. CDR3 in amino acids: CASSQDGSGSRSYEQYF. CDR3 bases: TGCGCCAGCAGCCAAGACGGGAGCGGGAGTCGTTCCTACGAGCAGTACTTC.

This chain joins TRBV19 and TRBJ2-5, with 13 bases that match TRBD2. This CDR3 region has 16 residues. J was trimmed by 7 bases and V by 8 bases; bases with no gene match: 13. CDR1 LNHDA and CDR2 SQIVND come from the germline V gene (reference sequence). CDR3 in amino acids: CASSSGTSGAWGTQYF. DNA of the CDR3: TGTGCCAGTTCTTCCGGGACTAGCGGGGCCTGGGGGACCCAGTACTTC.

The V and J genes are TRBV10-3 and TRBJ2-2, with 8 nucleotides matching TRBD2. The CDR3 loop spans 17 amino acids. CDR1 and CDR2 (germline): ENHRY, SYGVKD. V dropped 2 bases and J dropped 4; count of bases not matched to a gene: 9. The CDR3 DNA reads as TGTGCCATCAGTGAGACGAGCGGGGGTGGTGGCACCGGGGAGCTGTTTTTT. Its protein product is CAISETSGGGGTGELFF.

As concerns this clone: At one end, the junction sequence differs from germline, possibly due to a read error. CDR3 residues: CASSEYPGQSVF. In nucleotides, the CDR3 is TGTGCCAGCAGTGAATACCCTGGACAGTCCGTTTTT. This chain connects TRBV2 to TRBJ1-4, with D possibly TRBD1 on 6 matching bases. From germline, CDR1 is SNHLY and CDR2 FYNNEI. This CDR3 is 12 amino acids long.